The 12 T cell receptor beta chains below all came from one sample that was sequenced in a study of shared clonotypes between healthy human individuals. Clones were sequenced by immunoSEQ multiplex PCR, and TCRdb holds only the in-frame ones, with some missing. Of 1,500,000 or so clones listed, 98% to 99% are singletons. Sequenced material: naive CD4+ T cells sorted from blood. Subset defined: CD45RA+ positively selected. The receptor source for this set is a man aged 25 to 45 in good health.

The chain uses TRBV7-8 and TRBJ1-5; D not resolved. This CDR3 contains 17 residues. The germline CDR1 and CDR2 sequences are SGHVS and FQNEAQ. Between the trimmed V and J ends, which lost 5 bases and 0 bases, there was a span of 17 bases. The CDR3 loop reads CASSRAEILGSNQPQHF. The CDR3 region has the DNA TGTGCCAGCAGCCGAGCAGAGATTCTGGGTAGCAATCAGCCCCAGCATTTT.

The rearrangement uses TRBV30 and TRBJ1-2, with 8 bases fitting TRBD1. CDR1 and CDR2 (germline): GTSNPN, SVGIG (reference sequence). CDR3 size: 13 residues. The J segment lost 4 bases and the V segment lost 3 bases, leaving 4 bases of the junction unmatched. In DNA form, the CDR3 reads TGTGCCTGGAGCGAACAGGGGGGCTATGGCTACACCTTC. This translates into CAWSEQGGYGYTF.

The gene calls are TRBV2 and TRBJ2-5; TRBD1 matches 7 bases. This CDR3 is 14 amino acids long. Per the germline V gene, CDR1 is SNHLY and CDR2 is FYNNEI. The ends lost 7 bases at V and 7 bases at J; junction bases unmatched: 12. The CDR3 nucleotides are TGTGCCAGCAATAAAGACCAGGGGGAACGGACCCAGTACTTC. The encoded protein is CASNKDQGERTQYF.

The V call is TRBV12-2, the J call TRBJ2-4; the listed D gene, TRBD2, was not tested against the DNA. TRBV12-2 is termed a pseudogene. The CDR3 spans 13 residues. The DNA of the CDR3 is TGTGCAAGTCGCTACCACCTCGGGAACATTCAGTACTTC. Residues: CASRYHLGNIQYF.

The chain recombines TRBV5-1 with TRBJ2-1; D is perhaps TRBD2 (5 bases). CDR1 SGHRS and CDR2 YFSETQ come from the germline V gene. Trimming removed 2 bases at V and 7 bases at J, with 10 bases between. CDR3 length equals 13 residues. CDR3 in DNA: TGCGCCAGCAGCTTTTCCCCGGGAAATGAGCAGTTCTTC. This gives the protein CASSFSPGNEQFF. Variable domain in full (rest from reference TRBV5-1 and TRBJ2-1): KAGVTQTPRYLIKTRGQQVTLSCSPISGHRSVSWYQQTPGQGLQFLFEYFSETQRNKGNFPGRFSGRQFSNSRSEMNVSTLELGDSALYLCASSFSPGNEQFFGPGTRLTVL.

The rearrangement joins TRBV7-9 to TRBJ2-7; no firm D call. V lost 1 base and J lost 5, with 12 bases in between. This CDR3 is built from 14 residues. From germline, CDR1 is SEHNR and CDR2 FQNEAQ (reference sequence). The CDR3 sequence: CASSLGTQVDEQYF. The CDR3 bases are TGTGCCAGCAGCTTAGGGACCCAGGTCGACGAGCAGTACTTC.

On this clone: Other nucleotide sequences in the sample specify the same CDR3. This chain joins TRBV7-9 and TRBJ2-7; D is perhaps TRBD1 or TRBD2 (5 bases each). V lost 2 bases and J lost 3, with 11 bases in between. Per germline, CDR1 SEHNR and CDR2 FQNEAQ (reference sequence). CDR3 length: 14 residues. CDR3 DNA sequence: TGTGCCAGCAGCTTACCGGGACGGAGCTACGAGCAGTACTTC. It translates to CASSLPGRSYEQYF. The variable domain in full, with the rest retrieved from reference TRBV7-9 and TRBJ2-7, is DTGVSQNPRHKITKRGQNVTFRCDPISEHNRLYWYRQTLGQGPEFLTYFQNEAQLEKSRLLSDRFSAERPKGSFSTLEIQRTEQGDSAMYLCASSLPGRSYEQYFGPGTRLTVT.

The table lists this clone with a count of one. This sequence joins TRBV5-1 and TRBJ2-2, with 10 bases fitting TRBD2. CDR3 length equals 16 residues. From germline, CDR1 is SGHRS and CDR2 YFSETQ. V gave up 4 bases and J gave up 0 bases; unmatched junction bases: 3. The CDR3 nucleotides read TGCGCCAGCAGCACGACTAGCGGGCCGAACACCGGGGAGCTGTTTTTT. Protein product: CASSTTSGPNTGELFF.

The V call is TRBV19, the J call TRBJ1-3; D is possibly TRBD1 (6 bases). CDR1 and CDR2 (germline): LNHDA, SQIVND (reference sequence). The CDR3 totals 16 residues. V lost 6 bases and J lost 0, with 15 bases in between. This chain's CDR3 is CASRKQGLRSGNTIYF. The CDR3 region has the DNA TGTGCCAGTAGGAAACAGGGCCTACGCTCTGGAAACACCATATATTTT.

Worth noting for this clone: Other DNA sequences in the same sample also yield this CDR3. This chain's CDR3 is CASSRDSNTEAFF. Written as DNA, the CDR3 is TGCGCCAGCAGTCGGGACAGCAACACTGAAGCTTTCTTT. This chain links TRBV5-1 with TRBJ1-1; 7 nucleotides align to TRBD1. Germline V gives CDR1 SGHRS, CDR2 YFSETQ. The V gene end was trimmed by 5 bases and the J gene end by 2 bases; junction bases not matched to a gene: 3. The CDR3 length is 13 residues.

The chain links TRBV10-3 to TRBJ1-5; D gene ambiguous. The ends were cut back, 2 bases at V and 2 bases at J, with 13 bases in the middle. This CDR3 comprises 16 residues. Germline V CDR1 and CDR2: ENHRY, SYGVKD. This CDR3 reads CAISEAAGQGNQPQHF. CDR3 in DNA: TGTGCCATCAGTGAGGCGGCGGGTCAAGGCAATCAGCCCCAGCATTTT.

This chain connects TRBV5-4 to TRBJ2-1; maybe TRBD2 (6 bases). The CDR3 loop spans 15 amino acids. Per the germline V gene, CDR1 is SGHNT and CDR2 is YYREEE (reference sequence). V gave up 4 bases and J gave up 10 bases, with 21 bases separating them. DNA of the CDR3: TGTGCCAGCAGCCCCGGTCGGGGGACTCTAATGGAGCAGTTCTTC. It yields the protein CASSPGRGTLMEQFF.